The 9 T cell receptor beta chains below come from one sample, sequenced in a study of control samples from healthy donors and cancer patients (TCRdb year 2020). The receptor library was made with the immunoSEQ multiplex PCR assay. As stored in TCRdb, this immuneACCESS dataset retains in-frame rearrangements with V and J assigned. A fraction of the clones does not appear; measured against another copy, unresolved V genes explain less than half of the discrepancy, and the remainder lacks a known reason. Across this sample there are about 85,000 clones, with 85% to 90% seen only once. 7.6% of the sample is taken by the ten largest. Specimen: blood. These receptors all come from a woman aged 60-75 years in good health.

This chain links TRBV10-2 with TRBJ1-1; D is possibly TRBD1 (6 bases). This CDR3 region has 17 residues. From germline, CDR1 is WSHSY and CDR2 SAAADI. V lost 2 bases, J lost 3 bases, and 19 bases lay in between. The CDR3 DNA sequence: TGCGCCAGCAGTGAGACTCACAGGGTCAGCTTAGACACTGAAGCTTTCTTT. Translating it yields CASSETHRVSLDTEAFF.

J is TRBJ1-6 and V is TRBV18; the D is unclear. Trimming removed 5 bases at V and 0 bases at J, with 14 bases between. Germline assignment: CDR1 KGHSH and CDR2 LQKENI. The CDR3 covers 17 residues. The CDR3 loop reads CASSKVMGSSYNSPLHF. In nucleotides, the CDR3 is TGTGCCAGCTCAAAAGTCATGGGGAGCTCCTATAATTCACCCCTCCACTTT. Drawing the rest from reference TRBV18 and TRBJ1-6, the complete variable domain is NAGVMQNPRHLVRRRGQEARLRCSPMKGHSHVYWYRQLPEEGLKFMVYLQKENIIDESGMPKERFSAEFPKEGPSILRIQQVVRGDSAAYFCASSKVMGSSYNSPLHFGNGTRLTVT.

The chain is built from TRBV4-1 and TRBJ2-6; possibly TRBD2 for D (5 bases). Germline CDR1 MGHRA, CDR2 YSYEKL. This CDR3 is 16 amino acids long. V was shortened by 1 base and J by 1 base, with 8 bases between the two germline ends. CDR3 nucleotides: TGCGCCAGCAGCCAAGTGACGGGGTCTGGGGCCAACGTCCTGACTTTC. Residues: CASSQVTGSGANVLTF.

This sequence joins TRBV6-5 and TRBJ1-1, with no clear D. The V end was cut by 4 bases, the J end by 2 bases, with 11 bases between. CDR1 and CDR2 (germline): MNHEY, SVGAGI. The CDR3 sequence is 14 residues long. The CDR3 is CASSSPGINTEAFF. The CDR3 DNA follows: TGTGCCAGCAGTTCGCCGGGGATAAACACTGAAGCTTTCTTT.

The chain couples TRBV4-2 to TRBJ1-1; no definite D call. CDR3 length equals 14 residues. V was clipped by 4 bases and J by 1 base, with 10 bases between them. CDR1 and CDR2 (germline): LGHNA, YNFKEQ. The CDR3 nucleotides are TGTGCCAGCAGCCCATGGGGTCGGAACACTGAAGCTTTCTTT. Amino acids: CASSPWGRNTEAFF.

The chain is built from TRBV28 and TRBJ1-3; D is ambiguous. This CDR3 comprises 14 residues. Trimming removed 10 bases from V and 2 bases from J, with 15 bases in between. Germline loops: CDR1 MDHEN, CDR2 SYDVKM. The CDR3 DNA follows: TGTGCCACCTCAACAGTTATGGCTGGAAACACCATATATTTT. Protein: CATSTVMAGNTIYF.

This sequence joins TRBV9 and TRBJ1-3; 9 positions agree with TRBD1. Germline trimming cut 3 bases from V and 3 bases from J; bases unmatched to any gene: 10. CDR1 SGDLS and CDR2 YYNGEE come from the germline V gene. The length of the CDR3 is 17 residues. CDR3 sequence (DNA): TGTGCCAGCAGCGGAAGCCGGGACAGGGTTTTTGGAAACACCATATATTTT. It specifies CASSGSRDRVFGNTIYF. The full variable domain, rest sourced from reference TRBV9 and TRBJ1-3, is DSGVTQTPKHLITATGQRVTLRCSPRSGDLSVYWYQQSLDQGLQFLIQYYNGEERAKGNILERFSAQQFPDLHSELNLSSLELGDSALYFCASSGSRDRVFGNTIYFGEGSWLTVV.

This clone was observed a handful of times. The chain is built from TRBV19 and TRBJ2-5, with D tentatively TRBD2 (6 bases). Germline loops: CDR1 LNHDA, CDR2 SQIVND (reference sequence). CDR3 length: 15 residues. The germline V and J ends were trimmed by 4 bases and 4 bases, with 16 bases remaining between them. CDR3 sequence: CASSSGAGRSETQYF. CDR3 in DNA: TGTGCCAGTAGTAGCGGGGCAGGACGTTCAGAGACCCAGTACTTC.

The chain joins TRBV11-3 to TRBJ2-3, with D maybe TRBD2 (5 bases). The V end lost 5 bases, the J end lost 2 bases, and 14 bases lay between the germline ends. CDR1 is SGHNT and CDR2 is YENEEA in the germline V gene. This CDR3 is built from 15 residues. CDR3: CASSRTSYHTDTQYF. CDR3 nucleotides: TGTGCCAGCAGCCGCACTAGTTACCACACAGATACGCAGTATTTT.